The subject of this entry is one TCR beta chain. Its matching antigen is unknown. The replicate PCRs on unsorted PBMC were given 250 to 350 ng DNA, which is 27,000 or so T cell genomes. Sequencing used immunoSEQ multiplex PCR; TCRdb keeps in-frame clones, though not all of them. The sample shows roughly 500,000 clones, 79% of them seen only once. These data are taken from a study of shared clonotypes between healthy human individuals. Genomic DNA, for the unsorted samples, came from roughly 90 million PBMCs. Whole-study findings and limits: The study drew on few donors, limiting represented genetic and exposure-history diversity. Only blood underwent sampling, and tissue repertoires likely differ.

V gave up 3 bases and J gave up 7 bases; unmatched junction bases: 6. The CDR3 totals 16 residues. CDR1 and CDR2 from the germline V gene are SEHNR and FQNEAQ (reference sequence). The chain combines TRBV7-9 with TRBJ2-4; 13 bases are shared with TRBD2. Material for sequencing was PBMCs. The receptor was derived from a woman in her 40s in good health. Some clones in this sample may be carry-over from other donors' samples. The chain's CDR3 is CASSFGLAGEGNIQYF. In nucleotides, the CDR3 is TGTGCCAGCAGCTTCGGACTAGCGGGAGAGGGGAACATTCAGTACTTC. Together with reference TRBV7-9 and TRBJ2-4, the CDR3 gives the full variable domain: DTGVSQNPRHKITKRGQNVTFRCDPISEHNRLYWYRQTLGQGPEFLTYFQNEAQLEKSRLLSDRFSAERPKGSFSTLEIQRTEQGDSAMYLCASSFGLAGEGNIQYFGAGTRLSVL.